This is a list of T cell receptor beta chains from one sample in a study of cytomegalovirus exposure and HLA in healthy donors. Only in-frame clones appear in the TCRdb table, and some are missing; sequencing was by immunoSEQ multiplex PCR. Of about 130,000 clones listed, 75% to 90% were seen once; the top ten hold approximately 1.1%. Material for sequencing was PBMCs. The receptors derive from a woman aged 18-29 years in good health and CMV-seronegative. Each CDR3 is given without its conserved first and last residue. Each record gives: V gene, D gene, J gene, CDR3 protein. D genes are given only for firm matches.

v_call: TRBV9
d_call: TRBD2
j_call: TRBJ2-1
cdr3_aa: ASRAGVSYNEQF

v_call: TRBV5-4
d_call: NA
j_call: TRBJ1-5
cdr3_aa: ASSSRGDDQPQH

v_call: TRBV28
d_call: TRBD2
j_call: TRBJ2-1
cdr3_aa: ASSPLAGAGNEQF

v_call: TRBV9
d_call: NA
j_call: TRBJ2-7
cdr3_aa: ASSPRGRGRNEQY

v_call: TRBV30
d_call: TRBD1
j_call: TRBJ2-7
cdr3_aa: AWSTQGAILEQY

v_call: TRBV7-7
d_call: TRBD2
j_call: TRBJ2-1
cdr3_aa: ASSRDYYNEQF

v_call: TRBV10-1
d_call: TRBD1
j_call: TRBJ2-3
cdr3_aa: ASKLRGRTDTQY

v_call: TRBV19
d_call: TRBD1
j_call: TRBJ2-7
cdr3_aa: ASSIRTGGYYEQY

v_call: TRBV15
d_call: NA
j_call: TRBJ2-5
cdr3_aa: ATSRDVGGSETQY

v_call: TRBV6-1
d_call: NA
j_call: TRBJ2-7
cdr3_aa: ASSYGLRYEQY

v_call: TRBV6-5
d_call: NA
j_call: TRBJ1-6
cdr3_aa: ASKRVGNSPLH

v_call: TRBV19
d_call: NA
j_call: TRBJ1-2
cdr3_aa: ASSGRDNRSPYGYT

v_call: TRBV6-6
d_call: NA
j_call: TRBJ1-4
cdr3_aa: ASRTGGESEKLF

v_call: TRBV6-1
d_call: NA
j_call: TRBJ2-3
cdr3_aa: ASSRPGVLGDTQY

v_call: TRBV7-6
d_call: NA
j_call: TRBJ1-1
cdr3_aa: ASSLAWGELSTEAF

v_call: TRBV6-5
d_call: TRBD1
j_call: TRBJ2-7
cdr3_aa: ASSPAGTGTYEQY

v_call: TRBV7-9
d_call: TRBD1
j_call: TRBJ2-2
cdr3_aa: ASSSDRGPGELF